The 27 T cell receptor beta chains below all came from one sample that was sequenced in a study of CD8+ T cells in alopecia areata. RNA, once extracted, was reverse transcribed into cDNA for use as the sequencing template. Data came from immunoSEQ multiplex PCR; TCRdb stores just in-frame clones and leaves some out. Of about 210,000 clones listed, approximately 40% are singletons. As to treatment: oral pan-JAK inhibitor, 5-10 mg twice daily. The source was CD4+ T cells sorted from blood, collected at approximately week 36, from a patient treated with tofacitinib. These receptor sequences come from a human donor with alopecia areata.

The chain couples TRBV28 to TRBJ2-7; D is possibly TRBD2 (5 bases). Germline loops: CDR1 MDHEN, CDR2 SYDVKM. This CDR3 is 12 amino acids long. With 6 bases removed from V and 8 bases from J, the gap between germline ends came to 14 bases. CDR3 protein: CASSSPAGKQYF. CDR3 bases: TGTGCCAGCAGCTCCCCGGCCGGGAAGCAGTACTTC.

This clone was counted a few times. This sequence joins TRBV25-1 and TRBJ2-7; D may be TRBD2 (5 bases). The CDR3 has 13 amino acids. V shed 5 bases and J shed 5 bases, with 13 bases lying between them. CDR1 and CDR2 from the germline V gene are MGHDK and SYGVNS. CDR3 region: CASSLFTGDEQYF. The CDR3 bases are TGTGCCAGCAGTTTGTTCACCGGGGACGAGCAGTACTTC.

This clone was detected a few times. V usage is TRBV28 and J usage is TRBJ1-2, with a possible D match to TRBD1 (6 bases). Trimming took off 6 bases at V and 7 bases at J, with 15 bases between the two ends. The CDR3 is 13 amino acids. In germline, CDR1 is MDHEN, CDR2 SYDVKM. The CDR3 coding sequence is TGTGCCAGCAGGCCTCAGGGGAAAGGTGGCTACACCTTC. Protein: CASRPQGKGGYTF.

There are a few counts of this clone. The chain has TRBV29-1 and TRBJ2-6; D may be TRBD1 or TRBD2 (5 bases each). Trimming left V 6 bases short and J 2 bases short, with 14 bases between. The length of the CDR3 is 15 residues. Germline values: CDR1 SQVTM, CDR2 ANQGSEA. CDR3 in amino acids: CSVYTGTPGANVLTF. The CDR3 nucleotides read TGCAGCGTCTACACCGGGACGCCTGGGGCCAACGTCCTGACTTTC.

A few counts support this clone. The chain uses TRBV7-2 and TRBJ1-1; 7 bases align to TRBD1. Per germline, CDR1 SGHTA and CDR2 FQGNSA. The CDR3 is 14 amino acids. V gave up 5 bases and J gave up 4 bases; unmatched junction bases: 7. As DNA, the CDR3 is TGTGCCAGCAGCCCAACAGGGGTCGGCACTGAAGCTTTCTTT. This gives the protein CASSPTGVGTEAFF.

This clone has only a few counts. The chain couples TRBV29-1 to TRBJ2-5; D might be TRBD2 (6 bases). With the DNA end fitting TRBJ2-7 better, the J assignment may be wrong. The CDR3 covers 17 residues. CDR1 and CDR2 (germline): SQVTM, ANQGSEA. The CDR3 sequence is CSVATTGPGTSSYEQYF. In DNA form, the CDR3 reads TGCAGCGTTGCAACAACTGGACCCGGGACTTCCTCCTACGAGCAGTACTTC.

V is TRBV19 and J is TRBJ2-5, with 9 bases matching TRBD2. Trimming cost V 3 bases and J 5 bases; bases outside gene matches: 13. The CDR3 has 17 residues. From germline, CDR1 is LNHDA and CDR2 SQIVND (reference sequence). CDR3 DNA: TGTGCCAGTAGTATGCTTAGCGGGGGCTCGTGGGGCGAGACCCAGTACTTC. Translated, it gives CASSMLSGGSWGETQYF.

This chain links TRBV5-1 with TRBJ2-3; D possibly corresponds to TRBD1 (6 bases). This CDR3 region has 13 residues. Trimming shortened V by 7 bases and J by 4 bases, and 13 bases separated the two germline ends. Germline V gene lookup returns CDR1 SGHRS and CDR2 YFSETQ. CDR3 bases: TGCGCCAGCGGTCGACAGGTCTCAGATACGCAGTATTTT. It yields the protein CASGRQVSDTQYF.

The rearrangement links TRBV18 to TRBJ2-1, with D perhaps TRBD2 (6 bases). The CDR3 is made up of 13 amino acids. V gave up 3 bases and J gave up 5 bases, with 8 bases separating them. Per germline, CDR1 KGHSH and CDR2 LQKENI. The CDR3 DNA reads as TGTGCCAGCTCACCCCGCGGGGACAATGAGCAGTTCTTC. It codes for CASSPRGDNEQFF. Full variable domain (rest looked up from reference TRBV18 and TRBJ2-1): NAGVMQNPRHLVRRRGQEARLRCSPMKGHSHVYWYRQLPEEGLKFMVYLQKENIIDESGMPKERFSAEFPKEGPSILRIQQVVRGDSAAYFCASSPRGDNEQFFGPGTRLTVL.

This clone appeared a few times. The J gene is TRBJ2-7, the V gene TRBV6-6, with TRBD2 as a possible D gene (6 bases). The germline V gene has CDR1 MNHNY and CDR2 SVGAGI (reference sequence). Trimming stripped 7 bases from V and 0 bases from J, with 10 bases between. This CDR3 is built from 13 residues. CDR3 loop: CASTKDYSYEQYF. The CDR3 nucleotides read TGTGCCAGCACCAAGGACTACTCCTACGAGCAGTACTTC.

Only a few counts were recorded for this clone. The chain employs TRBV29-1 and TRBJ1-1; D call uncertain. The CDR3 spans 12 residues. The germline V gene has CDR1 SQVTM and CDR2 ANQGSEA. V shed 7 bases and J shed 0 bases, with 9 bases lying between them. DNA of the CDR3: TGCAGCGCGCAGGATTTGAACACTGAAGCTTTCTTT. This codes for CSAQDLNTEAFF.

This sequence joins TRBV27 and TRBJ2-1; TRBD2 agrees at 11 bases. CDR3 length: 17 residues. Germline V gene lookup returns CDR1 MNHEY and CDR2 SMNVEV (reference sequence). J gave up 6 bases and V 6 bases, and 13 bases lay outside the gene matches. The DNA of the CDR3 is TGTGCCAGCAGCCCACTAGCGGGAGCACTTTTGGGCAATGAGCAGTTCTTC. Its protein is CASSPLAGALLGNEQFF.

The sample holds a few counts of this clone. The chain carries TRBV30 and TRBJ1-5; a possible D gene is TRBD1 (6 bases). The V gene lost 2 bases and the J gene lost 7 bases, with 12 bases spanning the gap. This CDR3 is built from 13 residues. CDR1 is GTSNPN, CDR2 SVGIG, per germline (reference sequence). For the CDR3, the DNA is TGTGCCTGGAGTACAGGGATCGAGCAGCCCCAGCATTTT. Translated: CAWSTGIEQPQHF.

The chain combines TRBV5-6 with TRBJ1-1; 9 nucleotides match TRBD1. Germline V lookup: CDR1 SGHDT, CDR2 YYEEEE. This CDR3 contains 14 residues. V was pared by 4 bases and J by 4 bases, with 5 bases of the junction left unmatched. CDR3 sequence (DNA): TGTGCCAGCAGCCGGGGACAGGGAACCACTGAAGCTTTCTTT. It yields the protein CASSRGQGTTEAFF.

With respect to this clone: Relative to the germline gene, one junction end is altered; a read error may explain this. CDR3 DNA sequence: TGCGCCAGCAGCTTGGCATTAGTCTACCTTACCCGGACTAGCATAGATACGCAGTATTTT. This encodes CASSLALVYLTRTSIDTQYF. This chain joins TRBV5-1 and TRBJ2-3; 8 nucleotides align to TRBD2. The CDR3 contains 20 residues. Germline-derived CDR1 and CDR2 are SGHRS and YFSETQ. The full variable domain, its missing parts supplied by reference TRBV5-1 and TRBJ2-3, is KAGVTQTPRYLIKTRGQQVTLSCSPISGHRSVSWYQQTPGQGLQFLFEYFSETQRNKGNFPGRFSGRQFSNSRSEMNVSTLELGDSALYLCASSLALVYLTRTSIDTQYFGPGTRLTVL.

The chain is built from TRBV28 and TRBJ2-2, with D perhaps TRBD1 (5 bases). V gave up 10 bases and J gave up 6 bases, with 15 bases separating them. Germline V gene sequence: CDR1 MDHEN, CDR2 SYDVKM. CDR3 length: 13 residues. In DNA, the CDR3 is TGTGCCACCCGAATCCAGGGATCCGGGGAGCTGTTTTTT. This translates into CATRIQGSGELFF.

V gene TRBV29-1 combines with J gene TRBJ2-1; D is undetermined. In germline, CDR1 is SQVTM, CDR2 ANQGSEA. V shed 8 bases and J shed 3 bases, with 8 bases lying between them. The CDR3 runs 11 residues. This CDR3 is CSYSSYNEQFF. For the CDR3, the DNA is TGCAGCTATAGCAGCTACAATGAGCAGTTCTTC.

This clone was counted a few times. The chain recombines TRBV6-6 with TRBJ1-5; a possible D gene is TRBD1 (5 bases). V gave up 2 bases and J gave up 6 bases, with 11 bases separating them. The CDR3 sequence is 14 residues long. Germline lookup yields CDR1 MNHNY and CDR2 SVGAGI (reference sequence). The CDR3 sequence: CASSYGQGSQPQHF. The DNA of the CDR3 is TGTGCCAGCAGTTACGGTCAGGGCAGTCAGCCCCAGCATTTT.

This clone was detected a few times. This rearrangement joins TRBV29-1 to TRBJ2-3; 9 bases line up with TRBD2. Germline V CDR1 and CDR2: SQVTM, ANQGSEA. CDR3 size: 14 residues. Germline trimming cut 1 base from V and 4 bases from J; bases unmatched to any gene: 3. CDR3 coding DNA: TGCAGCGTTGAAGGTAGCGGGAGTGCAGATACGCAGTATTTT. This encodes CSVEGSGSADTQYF.

This chain links TRBV6-1 with TRBJ2-7; D not resolved. Deletions cut 7 bases from V and 6 bases from J, with 10 bases between. This CDR3 has 11 amino acids. The germline V gene has CDR1 MNHNS and CDR2 SASEGT. The CDR3 DNA is TGTGCCAGCACATCGGCCCTCGAGCAGTACTTC. Amino acids: CASTSALEQYF.

This clone appeared a few times. The rearrangement links TRBV10-1 to TRBJ2-1; no definite D call. The V end lost 5 bases, the J end lost 7 bases, and 9 bases lay between the germline ends. This CDR3 has 12 amino acids. The germline CDR1 and CDR2 sequences are WNHNN and SYGVQD (reference sequence). The CDR3 sequence is CASSSTLNEQFF. The CDR3 region has the DNA TGCGCCAGCAGTTCAACTTTGAATGAGCAGTTCTTC.

The rearrangement links TRBV2 to TRBJ1-2; D is uncertain. V lost 7 bases, J lost 4 bases, and 16 bases lay in between. CDR3 length equals 14 residues. Germline CDR1 SNHLY, CDR2 FYNNEI. The CDR3 spells CASIQSQYTYGYTF. DNA for the CDR3: TGTGCCAGCATCCAGTCACAATATACCTATGGCTACACCTTC.

Only a few counts were recorded for this clone. The chain couples TRBV29-1 to TRBJ1-1, with D tentatively TRBD1 (5 bases). Germline CDR1 SQVTM, CDR2 ANQGSEA. Trimming left V 3 bases short and J 9 bases short, with 20 bases between. The CDR3 length is 14 residues. CDR3 sequence reads: CSVDLRKGPVKAFF. CDR3 sequence (DNA): TGCAGCGTTGATCTGCGGAAGGGGCCGGTAAAAGCTTTCTTT.

In this sample, this clone turned up a few times. The rearrangement joins TRBV29-1 to TRBJ2-1; D may be TRBD2 (6 bases). V was trimmed by 6 bases and J by 10 bases, leaving 13 bases between them. The CDR3 extends over 11 amino acids. Germline V gives CDR1 SQVTM, CDR2 ANQGSEA. The CDR3 sequence: CSVEGGREQFF. CDR3 nucleotide sequence: TGCAGCGTGGAGGGAGGTCGGGAGCAGTTCTTC.

In its sample, this clone was seen a few times. V usage is TRBV11-2 and J usage is TRBJ2-6, with D possibly matching TRBD1 (5 bases). Trimming left V 5 bases short and J 4 bases short, with 9 bases between. This CDR3 region has 14 residues. The germline CDR1 and CDR2 sequences are SGHAT and FQNNGV. The CDR3 nucleotides read TGTGCCAGCAGCCGACAGATGGGGGCCAACGTCCTGACTTTC. It encodes CASSRQMGANVLTF.

A note on this clone: The sample carries other DNA sequences with the same CDR3. The chain carries TRBV25-1 and TRBJ2-6; D unresolved. This CDR3 is 13 amino acids long. V gave up 5 bases and J gave up 1 base, with 3 bases separating them. Germline CDR1 is MGHDK and CDR2 is SYGVNS. The CDR3 loop reads CASSLSGANVLTF. The CDR3 DNA is TGTGCCAGCAGTTTGTCTGGGGCCAACGTCCTGACTTTC.

The chain recombines TRBV6-6 with TRBJ1-5, with 8 bases matching TRBD1. V shed 1 base and J 5 bases; nucleotides not matched to a gene: 4. CDR1 MNHNY and CDR2 SVGAGI come from the germline V gene (reference sequence). The length of the CDR3 is 15 residues. In nucleotides, the CDR3 is TGTGCCAGCAGTTACTGGGGGACAGGTTATCAGCCCCAGCATTTT. Protein product: CASSYWGTGYQPQHF.